These T cell receptor beta chains were read from a single sample in a study of blood T cells in healthy people across ages. TCRdb re-called the 5' RACE reads with MiXCR, one entry per CDR3 protein. This table holds approximately 1.5 million distinct CDR3 sequences, approximately 43% found once. The sequenced sample consisted of blood. All receptors come from a woman aged 18-30 years in good health. Both conserved end residues are trimmed from each CDR3. Clone size is stated in some rows and not others, as once, few, many or a class when expanded.

J | V | size | CDR3
TRBJ1-6 | TRBV7-9 | NA | ASSQGGVLIGSPLH
TRBJ2-7 | TRBV13 | NA | ASSRSRGGEYEQY
TRBJ1-1 | TRBV29-1 | NA | SVEQQGEAF
TRBJ2-1 | TRBV7-7 | NA | ASSLDLGNYEQF
TRBJ2-1 | TRBV4-3 | NA | ASSHFVGGVYNEQF
TRBJ1-2 | TRBV7-2 | NA | ASSLGSFYGCT
TRBJ1-5 | TRBV20-1 | NA | SARSANQPQH
TRBJ1-1 | TRBV2 | few | ASIRDMNTEAF
TRBJ1-2 | TRBV10-3 | NA | AIYGSNYGYT
TRBJ1-2 | TRBV7-9 | NA | ASSLDRSGLTNYGYT
TRBJ2-3 | TRBV12-3/TRBV12-4 | many | ASSRAGGTDTQY
TRBJ2-5 | TRBV27 | NA | ASSLLSGRETQY
TRBJ1-2 | TRBV9 | NA | ASSGYTAGTGDANYGYT
TRBJ2-3 | TRBV20-1 | NA | SAGQGAQY
TRBJ1-2 | TRBV6-6 | few | ASSYRTGTNYGYT
TRBJ1-2 | TRBV13 | NA | ASSLGLGAGGGYT
TRBJ2-7 | TRBV12-3/TRBV12-4 | few | ASRQTGTYEQY
TRBJ2-7 | TRBV7-9 | NA | ASSPSGRIYEQY
TRBJ2-3 | TRBV29-1 | few | SVIDVAGGPRQY
TRBJ2-1 | TRBV2 | NA | ASSEAPGASYNEQF
TRBJ2-3 | TRBV7-2 | many | ASSFVSDTQY
TRBJ1-2 | TRBV30 | NA | AWSALNRVIGYT
TRBJ1-5 | TRBV20-1 | NA | SARPGNQPQH
TRBJ2-3 | TRBV7-9 | NA | ASSPQRSSSTDTQY
TRBJ2-3 | TRBV20-1 | NA | SARTGGRDTQY
TRBJ2-7 | TRBV12-3/TRBV12-4 | few | ASRPRTSSSYEQY
TRBJ2-2 | TRBV4-1 | NA | ASSQEFGQPRELF
TRBJ2-7 | TRBV7-2 | many | ASSLARTPYEQY
TRBJ2-3 | TRBV4-1 | NA | ASRQTGTNVDTQY
TRBJ1-5 | TRBV4-3 | NA | ASSQERFGNQPQH
TRBJ2-3 | TRBV20-1 | NA | SGDRHTDTQY
TRBJ2-3 | TRBV20-1 | NA | SARDPGGVDTQY